The 10 T cell receptor beta chains below come from one sample, sequenced in a study of T cell clonality in common variable immunodeficiency. The method was immunoSEQ multiplex PCR; TCRdb's version includes in-frame clones alone and lacks a portion of them. The sample contains roughly 28,000 clones, none of them singletons. Sequenced material: peripheral blood mononuclear cells. The receptors here all came from a person aged 18 to 75 in good health.

This clone occurred many times. The sequence runs out 3 residues before the end of the CDR3; the remainder is reconstructed from the germline J gene. The chain joins TRBV6-4 to TRBJ2-1; D is perhaps TRBD2 (7 bases). Germline V gene sequence: CDR1 MRHNA, CDR2 SNTAGT. The CDR3 consists of 16 residues. V was cut by 4 bases and J by 8 bases, with 21 bases left in between. The CDR3: CASSGSLGQGRDEQFF. The part of the CDR3 DNA that was read is TGTGCCAGCAGTGGTTCTCTCGGGCAGGGGAGGGATGAG.

This clone was seen ten or more times. The CDR3 end is not reached by the read, which stops 3 residues before it; the germline J gene fills it in. The J gene is TRBJ2-2, the V gene TRBV5-1, with D possibly matching TRBD1 (6 bases). V was clipped by 4 bases and J by 4 bases, with 14 bases between them. The CDR3 totals 15 residues. Germline V lookup: CDR1 SGHRS, CDR2 YFSETQ. Incomplete CDR3 DNA: TGCGCCAGCAGCGTCGGTAGGACAGCCACCGGGGAG. Its translation is CASSVGRTATGE. The complete CDR3 reads CASSVGRTATGELFF.

The sample holds many counts of this clone. The read stops 3 residues short of the end of the CDR3; the missing end is completed from the germline J gene. The J gene is TRBJ2-1, the V gene TRBV7-3, with 12 bases identical to TRBD2. Germline V gives CDR1 SGHTA, CDR2 FQGTGA. After removal of 1 base from V and 4 bases from J, the junction contained 5 bases not matched to a gene. The CDR3 has 17 residues. The CDR3 is CASSLNLLAGGYNEQFF. The DNA read from the CDR3 is TGTGCCAGCAGCTTAAACCTACTAGCGGGGGGTTACAATGAG.

The sample holds many counts of this clone. The CDR3 goes on 3 residues after the read ends, and that part is filled in from the germline J gene. This chain uses TRBV14 with TRBJ2-5; D is undetermined. Germline V gene data show CDR1 as SGHDN and CDR2 as FVKESK. The CDR3 has 15 amino acids. Trimming took 1 base from V and 1 from J, leaving 10 bases between them. Incomplete CDR3 DNA: TGTGCCAGCAGCCAAGGGTTCGGTACCCAAGAGACC. As protein: CASSQGFGTQET. The full CDR3 sequence reads CASSQGFGTQETQYF.

This clone was recorded many times. The sequence runs out 3 residues before the end of the CDR3; the remainder is reconstructed from the germline J gene. The rearrangement joins TRBV28 to TRBJ2-7; the D gene is possibly TRBD1 (6 bases). CDR3 length equals 14 residues. Germline CDR1 and CDR2: MDHEN and SYDVKM. Trimming stripped 6 bases from V and 5 bases from J, with 17 bases between. The CDR3 loop reads CASRLGTWVNEQYF. The sequenced CDR3 bases are TGTGCCAGCAGACTCGGGACATGGGTAAACGAG.

This clone was counted many times. The read comes to an end 3 residues before the CDR3 does, leaving the germline J gene to fill in the end. The chain uses TRBV6-2 or TRBV6-3 and TRBJ2-3; the D gene is possibly TRBD2 (6 bases). Per the germline V gene, CDR1 is MNHEY and CDR2 is SVGEGT. The CDR3 has 14 residues. V was clipped by 5 bases and J by 2 bases, with 11 bases between them. The covered CDR3 bases are TGTGCCAGCAGTAGGGGACTTTACACAGATACG. Amino acid sequence: CASSRGLYTDT. The whole CDR3 is CASSRGLYTDTQYF.

This clone was observed at least ten times. The read gets to within 3 residues of the CDR3 end, and the germline J gene fills in the rest. The chain links TRBV30 to TRBJ1-5; D might be TRBD1 (5 bases). The CDR3 contains 15 residues. Trimming removed 4 bases at V and 0 bases at J, with 13 bases between. Germline-derived CDR1 and CDR2 are GTSNPN and SVGIG (reference sequence). The sequenced part of the CDR3 DNA is TGTGCCTGGACCCCGTACGGGGGTAGCAATCAGCCC. This sequence encodes CAWTPYGGSNQP. From start to end, the CDR3 is CAWTPYGGSNQPQHF.

This clone was detected ten times or more. Read coverage stops 3 residues before the CDR3 terminus; the germline J gene supplies the remainder. The rearrangement links TRBV20-1 to TRBJ1-4; no definite D call. The CDR3 is made up of 13 amino acids. CDR1 and CDR2 from the germline V gene are DFQATT and SNEGSKA (reference sequence). The ends were cut back, 4 bases at V and 7 bases at J, with 13 bases in the middle. Here the CDR3 reads CSAITPSGEKLFF. Incomplete CDR3 DNA: TGCAGTGCTATCACCCCCTCGGGTGAAAAA.

This clone was picked up many times. The read is 3 residues too short to cover the CDR3 end, so that end is filled in from the germline J gene. This rearrangement joins TRBV5-4 to TRBJ2-7, with 9 positions matching TRBD1. V was clipped by 4 bases and J by 1 base; unmatched bases: 6. Germline V gene data show CDR1 as SGHNT and CDR2 as YYREEE (reference sequence). This CDR3 spans 15 amino acids. The covered CDR3 bases are TGTGCCAGCAGCCTGGGACAGGGTGGTTCCTACGAG. It codes for CASSLGQGGSYE. The full CDR3 is CASSLGQGGSYEQYF.

This clone appeared many times. The read is 3 residues too short to cover the CDR3 end, so that end is filled in from the germline J gene. This chain uses TRBV5-1 with TRBJ2-7; 7 nucleotides agree with TRBD1. J was trimmed by 3 bases and V by 3 bases; bases with no gene match: 6. CDR1 SGHRS and CDR2 YFSETQ come from the germline V gene. CDR3 size: 14 residues. The DNA read from the CDR3 is TGCGCCAGCAGCTCTAGACAGGGTTACTACGAG. Amino acids: CASSSRQGYYE. The whole CDR3 sequence is CASSSRQGYYEQYF. The full variable domain, in which reference TRBV5-1 and TRBJ2-7 provide the parts outside the CDR3, is KAGVTQTPRYLIKTRGQQVTLSCSPISGHRSVSWYQQTPGQGLQFLFEYFSETQRNKGNFPGRFSGRQFSNSRSEMNVSTLELGDSALYLCASSSRQGYYEQYFGPGTRLTVT.